These 25 T cell receptor beta chains originate from one sample sequenced in a study of blood T cell repertoires in COVID-19. Clones were read by immunoSEQ multiplex PCR, and TCRdb kept only the in-frame ones, dropping some. The table includes over 100,000 clones, 75% to 90% detected once. The material sequenced was peripheral blood. The source is a woman aged 50 to 60 with acute or convalescent COVID-19.

Here the CDR3 DNA reads TGTGCCAGCAGTATGGGACAGGGCGTCGGTTCACCCCTCCACTTT. This translates into CASSMGQGVGSPLHF. This chain joins TRBV27 and TRBJ1-6; 9 bases agree with TRBD1. In germline, CDR1 is MNHEY, CDR2 SMNVEV (reference sequence). The CDR3 sequence is 15 residues long. The V segment lost 5 bases and the J segment 9 bases; nucleotides outside the gene matches: 8.

This rearrangement joins TRBV10-3 to TRBJ2-3; 8 nucleotides line up with TRBD2. This CDR3 comprises 16 residues. In germline, CDR1 is ENHRY, CDR2 SYGVKD. Trimming removed 3 bases from V and 5 bases from J; junction bases left unmatched: 10. CDR3 amino acids: CAISDPTSGVGDTQYF. The DNA of the CDR3 is TGTGCCATCAGTGACCCCACTAGCGGTGTTGGAGATACGCAGTATTTT.

The chain recombines TRBV6-6 with TRBJ1-3; D not certain. CDR3 size: 16 residues. With 4 bases removed from V and 0 bases from J, the gap between germline ends came to 13 bases. The germline V gene has CDR1 MNHNY and CDR2 SVGAGI (reference sequence). The CDR3 DNA reads as TGTGCCAGCAGTTGGGCCGACCCCAGCTCTGGAAACACCATATATTTT. As protein: CASSWADPSSGNTIYF.

The chain is built from TRBV5-1 and TRBJ2-3; possible D gene TRBD2, 5 bases. Per the germline V gene, CDR1 is SGHRS and CDR2 is YFSETQ. The germline V and J ends were trimmed by 4 bases and 4 bases, with 16 bases remaining between them. The CDR3 runs to 15 residues. The DNA for the CDR3 is TGCGCCAGCAGCCTCCCGGCTAGCAGTCCAGATACGCAGTATTTT. Its translation is CASSLPASSPDTQYF.

This rearrangement joins TRBV7-9 to TRBJ1-2; 9 bases match TRBD1. The CDR3 has 16 amino acids. J lost 2 bases, V lost 5 bases, and 9 bases had no gene match. The germline gives CDR1 SEHNR, CDR2 FQNEAQ (reference sequence). The CDR3 DNA reads TGTGCCAGCAGCACTCCCCCGGGACAGGGAAACTATGGCTACACCTTC. Translating it yields CASSTPPGQGNYGYTF.

V usage is TRBV7-6 and J usage is TRBJ1-6, with 9 bases matching TRBD1. CDR1 and CDR2 from the germline V gene are SGHVS and FNYEAQ. The CDR3 extends over 15 amino acids. V dropped 1 base and J dropped 7; count of bases not matched to a gene: 2. CDR3 DNA sequence: TGTGCCAGCAGCTTAGGGGACAGGGAGAATTCACCCCTCCACTTT. It codes for CASSLGDRENSPLHF.

This chain links TRBV2 with TRBJ2-7; D might be TRBD1 (6 bases). The V gene lost 7 bases and the J gene lost 4 bases, with 17 bases spanning the gap. Germline V CDR1 and CDR2: SNHLY, FYNNEI. The CDR3 has 14 amino acids. The CDR3, as DNA: TGTGCCAGCACCCTTAGGGGCAGGGGTTACGAGCAGTACTTC. It specifies CASTLRGRGYEQYF.

The chain links TRBV19 to TRBJ2-5; 11 bases map to TRBD2. The trim removed 4 bases at V and 1 base at J, leaving 2 bases unmatched. The V gene's germline CDR1 is LNHDA and CDR2 SQIVND (reference sequence). This CDR3 comprises 15 residues. The CDR3: CASSRLAGSQETQYF. The CDR3 region has the DNA TGTGCCAGTAGTAGACTAGCGGGGAGCCAAGAGACCCAGTACTTC.

This clone was counted once. The genes are TRBV11-2 and TRBJ2-7; D perhaps matches TRBD2 (7 bases). Germline CDR1 reads SGHAT; CDR2 reads FQNNGV. The CDR3 covers 16 residues. V was shortened by 2 bases and J by 6 bases, with 20 bases between the two germline ends. CDR3 sequence reads: CASSLNSGGSIGEQYF. The CDR3 bases are TGTGCCAGCAGCTTAAATTCGGGGGGCTCGATCGGCGAGCAGTACTTC.

This sequence joins TRBV11-2 and TRBJ1-5, with D perhaps matching TRBD1 (6 bases). The V and J ends lost 1 base and 5 bases respectively, with 12 bases between them. The germline V gene has CDR1 SGHAT and CDR2 FQNNGV. CDR3 length equals 15 residues. CDR3 sequence: CASSLGRGLDQPQHF. DNA for the CDR3: TGTGCCAGCAGCTTAGGCAGGGGTCTCGATCAGCCCCAGCATTTT.

CDR3 amino acids: CASNSGTEAFF. Here the CDR3 DNA reads TGTGCCAGCAATTCTGGGACAGAAGCTTTCTTT. The chain is built from TRBV28 and TRBJ1-1; D perhaps matches TRBD1 (6 bases). V was trimmed by 7 bases and J by 8 bases, leaving 11 bases between them. Per germline, CDR1 MDHEN and CDR2 SYDVKM. The CDR3 has 11 residues.

A single count supports this clone. This chain links TRBV7-3 with TRBJ2-2; D might be TRBD1 (6 bases). This CDR3 is 14 amino acids long. Germline-derived CDR1 and CDR2 are SGHTA and FQGTGA. With 3 bases removed from V and 5 bases from J, the gap between germline ends came to 10 bases. The CDR3 DNA is TGTGCCAGCAGCTTGGGGGCTCGAACCGGGGAGCTGTTTTTT. As protein: CASSLGARTGELFF.

The V gene is TRBV5-4, the J gene TRBJ1-3; D not certain. There are 16 residues in the CDR3. Germline V gives CDR1 SGHNT, CDR2 YYREEE (reference sequence). Trimming took 0 bases from V and 0 from J, leaving 10 bases between them. DNA for the CDR3: TGTGCCAGCAGCTTGGGAGGTAGGAGCTCTGGAAACACCATATATTTT. Translating it yields CASSLGGRSSGNTIYF.

The CDR3 DNA reads TGTGCCAGCAGCCAGGGCTTCATTCAAGAGACCCAGTACTTC. Translated: CASSQGFIQETQYF. The chain recombines TRBV3-1 (or the pseudogene TRBV3-2) with TRBJ2-5; D not resolved. CDR1 LGHDT and CDR2 YNNKEL come from the germline V gene (reference sequence). The ends were cut back, 3 bases at V and 2 bases at J, with 10 bases in the middle. The CDR3 loop spans 14 amino acids.

DNA for the CDR3: TGTGCCAGCAGTTCGGGACAGCTCACCGGGGAGCTGTTTTTT. As protein: CASSSGQLTGELFF. The gene calls are TRBV5-4 and TRBJ2-2; TRBD1 agrees at 7 bases. Trimming at V came to 5 bases and at J to 4 bases, leaving 5 bases not matched to a gene. CDR3 size: 14 residues. The germline V gene has CDR1 SGHNT and CDR2 YYREEE (reference sequence).

The chain joins TRBV5-1 to TRBJ2-3; TRBD2 agrees at 11 bases. This CDR3 is 18 amino acids long. The V gene's germline CDR1 is SGHRS and CDR2 YFSETQ. The V and J ends lost 3 bases and 2 bases, in that order; junction bases with no gene match: 11. CDR3: CASSWGGASGGNTDTQYF. CDR3 sequence (DNA): TGCGCCAGCAGCTGGGGAGGGGCTAGCGGGGGGAACACAGATACGCAGTATTTT.

The chain is built from TRBV9 and TRBJ2-7, with 10 positions matching TRBD2. Germline V gene data show CDR1 as SGDLS and CDR2 as YYNGEE. The ends lost 3 bases at V and 1 base at J; junction bases unmatched: 4. This CDR3 comprises 15 residues. The CDR3 is CASSEVAGGSYEQYF. The CDR3 DNA reads as TGTGCCAGCAGCGAGGTAGCGGGGGGATCCTACGAGCAGTACTTC.

The rearrangement uses TRBV6-5 and TRBJ1-4; the D gene is possibly TRBD1 (6 bases). The CDR3 runs to 14 residues. Trimming shortened V by 7 bases and J by 5 bases, and 14 bases separated the two germline ends. Germline V gene data show CDR1 as MNHEY and CDR2 as SVGAGI. This chain's CDR3 is CASTQDRLNEKLFF. The CDR3 DNA reads as TGTGCCAGCACCCAAGACAGGCTGAATGAAAAACTGTTTTTT.

The genes are TRBV19 and TRBJ1-3; D is perhaps TRBD1 (5 bases). In germline, CDR1 is LNHDA, CDR2 SQIVND (reference sequence). CDR3 size: 14 residues. The V gene lost 9 bases and the J gene lost 1 base, with 13 bases spanning the gap. The CDR3 DNA follows: TGTGCCAGCACTACGGGGGGGTCTGGAAACACCATATATTTT. Translation gives CASTTGGSGNTIYF.

The rearrangement uses TRBV2 and TRBJ1-1; D may be TRBD1 (5 bases). V was trimmed by 6 bases and J by 1 base, leaving 24 bases between them. The CDR3 covers 18 residues. The germline CDR1 and CDR2 sequences are SNHLY and FYNNEI. CDR3 sequence (DNA): TGTGCCAGCAGCGAAACAATTCAGGGACTCCCGGGGAACACTGAAGCTTTCTTT. Translated: CASSETIQGLPGNTEAFF.

The chain uses TRBV6-5 and TRBJ1-2; D might be TRBD1 (5 bases). The germline V and J ends were trimmed by 0 bases and 4 bases, with 15 bases remaining between them. CDR3 length: 16 amino acids. Germline V gene lookup returns CDR1 MNHEY and CDR2 SVGAGI. The CDR3 DNA reads as TGTGCCAGCAGTTACTCGTACTCCCTCGGGGGCTATGGCTACACCTTC. Its protein is CASSYSYSLGGYGYTF.

The sample holds a few counts of this clone. The chain uses TRBV6-6 and TRBJ2-2; 13 positions agree with TRBD2. J lost 3 bases, V lost 5 bases, and 9 bases had no gene match. The CDR3 has 18 amino acids. Germline V gene data show CDR1 as MNHNY and CDR2 as SVGAGI (reference sequence). As DNA, the CDR3 is TGTGCCAGCAGTCGGACTAGCGGGGGCCGGGTTTACACCGGGGAGCTGTTTTTT. It yields the protein CASSRTSGGRVYTGELFF.

The chain has TRBV3-1 (or the pseudogene TRBV3-2) and TRBJ1-2; 10 bases align to TRBD1. The CDR3 is 18 residues long. V shed 1 base and J 3 bases; nucleotides not matched to a gene: 11. The V gene's germline CDR1 is LGHDT and CDR2 YNNKEL (reference sequence). CDR3 DNA: TGTGCCAGCAGCCAAGGTCGGGACAGGGGTTTTATCGACTATGGCTACACCTTC. This translates into CASSQGRDRGFIDYGYTF.

V and J are TRBV6-5 and TRBJ1-6, with 7 positions matching TRBD1. With 6 bases clipped from V and 8 bases from J, the junction kept 7 bases outside the gene matches. The germline CDR1 and CDR2 sequences are MNHEY and SVGAGI. This CDR3 is built from 14 residues. The CDR3 DNA sequence: TGTGCCAGCAGCCCCGGGACAGCCTATTCACCCCTCCACTTT. Translated: CASSPGTAYSPLHF.

The CDR3 sequence: CASSLQGQLYGYTF. As DNA, the CDR3 is TGCGCCAGCAGCTTGCAGGGGCAACTCTATGGCTACACCTTC. J is TRBJ1-2 and V is TRBV5-1, with a possible D match to TRBD1 (6 bases). This CDR3 region has 14 residues. Germline lookup yields CDR1 SGHRS and CDR2 YFSETQ. V was pared by 1 base and J by 4 bases, with 11 bases between.